This TCR beta chain derives from a study of CD8+ T cells in alopecia areata. Findings and limits, study-wide: The study found higher clonality in lesional than normal scalp, especially in alopecia totalis/universalis. Compared with mice, patients displayed less clear TCR sharing, possibly for HLA-related reasons.

Separation by sorting yielded CD4+ and CD8+ T cells from PBMCs. This clone was picked up one time. Its antigen is currently unknown. After isolation, RNA underwent reverse transcription to generate cDNA as the sequencing template. Using immunoSEQ multiplex PCR, the repertoire was profiled, and TCRdb retains in-frame clones only, with some absent. The data contain 100,000 to 150,000 clones, around 50% of them seen just once; the ten biggest clones take up roughly 4.3%. The sample here was CD4+ T cells sorted from blood, taken at week 0. This TCR derives from a human donor with alopecia areata.

The CDR3 DNA reads TGCAGTGCTAGAGATCGAGAGACCCAGTACTTC. This translates into CSARDRETQYF. The genes are TRBV20-1 and TRBJ2-5; D uncertain. In germline, CDR1 is DFQATT, CDR2 SNEGSKA (reference sequence). Between the trimmed V and J ends, which lost 0 bases and 4 bases, there was a span of 3 bases. The CDR3 is made up of 11 amino acids.